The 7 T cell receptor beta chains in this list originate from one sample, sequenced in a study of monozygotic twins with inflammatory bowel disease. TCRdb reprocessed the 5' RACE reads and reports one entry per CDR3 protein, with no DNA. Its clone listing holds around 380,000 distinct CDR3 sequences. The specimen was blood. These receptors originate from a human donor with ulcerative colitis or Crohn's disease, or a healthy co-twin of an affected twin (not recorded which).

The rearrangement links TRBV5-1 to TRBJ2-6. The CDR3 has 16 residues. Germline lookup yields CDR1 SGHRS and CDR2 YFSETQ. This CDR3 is CASSLSGDSGANVLTF.

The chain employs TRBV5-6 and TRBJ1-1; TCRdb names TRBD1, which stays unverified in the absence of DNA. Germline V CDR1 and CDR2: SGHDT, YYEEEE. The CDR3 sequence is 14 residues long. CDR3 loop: CASIDRTRYTEAFF.

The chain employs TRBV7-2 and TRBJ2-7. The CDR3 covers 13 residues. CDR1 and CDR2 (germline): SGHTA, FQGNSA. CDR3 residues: CASSLQSSYEQYF. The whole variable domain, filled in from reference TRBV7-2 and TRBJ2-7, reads GAGVSQSPSNKVTEKGKDVELRCDPISGHTALYWYRQSLGQGLEFLIYFQGNSAPDKSGLPSDRFSAERTGGSVSTLTIQRTQQEDSAVYLCASSLQSSYEQYFGPGTRLTVT.

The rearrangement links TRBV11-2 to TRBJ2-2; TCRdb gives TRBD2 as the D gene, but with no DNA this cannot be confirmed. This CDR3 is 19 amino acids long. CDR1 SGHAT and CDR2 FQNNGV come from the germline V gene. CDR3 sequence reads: CASSFPTSPGRGYTGELFF.

The CDR3: CASSRDRFQETQYF. V and J are TRBV12-3 or TRBV12-4 and TRBJ2-5; the D call from TCRdb, TRBD1, cannot be confirmed without DNA. The CDR3 length is 14 residues.

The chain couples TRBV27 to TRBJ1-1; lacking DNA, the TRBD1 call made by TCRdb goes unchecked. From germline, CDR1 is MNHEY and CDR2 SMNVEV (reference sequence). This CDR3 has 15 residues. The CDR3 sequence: CASSPGSGGPTEAFF.

The CDR3 reads CSVEGRDSGAGNEQFF. This chain joins TRBV29-1 and TRBJ2-1; the TRBD2 assignment by TCRdb is unverifiable without DNA. CDR3 length: 16 amino acids. In germline, CDR1 is SQVTM, CDR2 ANQGSEA.